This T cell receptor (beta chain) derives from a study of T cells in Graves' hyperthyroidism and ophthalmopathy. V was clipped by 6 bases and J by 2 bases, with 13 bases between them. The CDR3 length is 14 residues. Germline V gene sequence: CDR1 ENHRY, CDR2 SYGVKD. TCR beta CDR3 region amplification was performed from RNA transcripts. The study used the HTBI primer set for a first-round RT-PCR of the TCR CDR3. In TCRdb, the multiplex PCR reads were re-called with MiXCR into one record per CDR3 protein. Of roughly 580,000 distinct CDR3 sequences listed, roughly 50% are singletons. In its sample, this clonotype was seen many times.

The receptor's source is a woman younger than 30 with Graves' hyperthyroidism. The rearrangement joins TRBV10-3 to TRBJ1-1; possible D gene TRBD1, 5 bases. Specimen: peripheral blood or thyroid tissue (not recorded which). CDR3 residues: CAIRPDRINTEAFF. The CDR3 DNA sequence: TGTGCCATCAGGCCCGACAGAATAAACACTGAAGCTTTCTTT.